The next 10 T cell receptor beta chains were all read from a single sample in a study of ipilimumab plus nivolumab after autologous stem cell transplantation. Measured with immunoSEQ multiplex PCR; TCRdb has only the in-frame clones, and not every one. Of roughly 86,000 clones listed, under 85% are singletons. Sequenced here: PBMCs, sampled in a trial of ipilimumab plus nivolumab as post-transplant consolidation. These receptor sequences come from a male donor with diffuse large B-cell lymphoma.

The chain is built from TRBV6-6 and TRBJ2-2; TRBD1 is a possible D gene (5 bases). There are 13 residues in the CDR3. CDR1 is MNHNY, CDR2 SVGAGI, per germline (reference sequence). The ends were cut back, 9 bases at V and 10 bases at J, with 18 bases in the middle. The chain's CDR3 is CASEVRGAPELFF. The CDR3, as DNA: TGTGCCAGTGAGGTTAGGGGCGCCCCGGAGCTGTTTTTT.

The chain has TRBV19 and TRBJ1-2; D uncertain. The germline V gene has CDR1 LNHDA and CDR2 SQIVND (reference sequence). Between the trimmed V and J ends, which lost 3 bases and 6 bases, there was a span of 11 bases. The CDR3 covers 13 residues. The CDR3 DNA sequence: TGTGCCAGTAGTATTCGGGCAGAGAATGGCTACACCTTC. Residues: CASSIRAENGYTF.

The rearrangement uses TRBV2 and TRBJ2-3; no firm D call. CDR1 and CDR2 from the germline V gene are SNHLY and FYNNEI. The CDR3 spans 13 residues. V was shortened by 8 bases and J by 0 bases, with 9 bases between the two germline ends. The CDR3 DNA follows: TGTGCCAGCCGGGCCGCTAGCACAGATACGCAGTATTTT. This sequence encodes CASRAASTDTQYF.

This chain links TRBV5-5 with TRBJ2-3; possible D gene TRBD2, 5 bases. The CDR3 covers 13 residues. CDR1 is SGHKS and CDR2 is YYEKEE in the germline V gene (reference sequence). V gave up 4 bases and J gave up 4 bases, with 10 bases separating them. CDR3 in DNA: TGTGCCAGCAGCCCTTGGGGAGCAGATACGCAGTATTTT. It translates to CASSPWGADTQYF.

The chain links TRBV4-1 to TRBJ2-5; TRBD2 agrees at 11 bases. Germline V gene data show CDR1 as MGHRA and CDR2 as YSYEKL. The junction had 5 bases not matched to a gene; V was cut back by 3 bases and J by 2 bases. The CDR3 consists of 16 residues. CDR3 amino acids: CASSQETSGNQETQYF. In DNA form, the CDR3 reads TGCGCCAGCAGCCAGGAGACTAGCGGGAATCAAGAGACCCAGTACTTC.

The rearrangement joins TRBV5-4 to TRBJ2-4; TRBD2 might be the D (5 bases). Between the trimmed V and J ends, which lost 4 bases and 5 bases, there was a span of 13 bases. CDR3 length equals 14 residues. Germline CDR1 reads SGHNT; CDR2 reads YYREEE (reference sequence). CDR3: CASSIRTGQNIQYF. CDR3 in DNA: TGTGCCAGCAGCATTAGGACTGGACAAAACATTCAGTACTTC.

The CDR3 sequence: CASIDRGGLNTEAFF. The CDR3 coding sequence is TGTGCCAGCATTGACAGGGGCGGGTTGAACACTGAAGCTTTCTTT. The chain links TRBV6-1 to TRBJ1-1; 8 nucleotides match TRBD1. After removal of 7 bases from V and 0 bases from J, the junction contained 7 bases not matched to a gene. CDR3 length equals 15 residues. Germline values: CDR1 MNHNS, CDR2 SASEGT.

This clone is a singleton in its sample. This chain connects TRBV7-8 to TRBJ1-1, with TRBD1 as a possible D gene (5 bases). Germline V gene lookup returns CDR1 SGHVS and CDR2 FQNEAQ. V shed 1 base and J shed 5 bases, with 8 bases lying between them. The CDR3 contains 13 residues. This CDR3 reads CASSLEGKTEAFF. The DNA of the CDR3 is TGTGCCAGCAGCTTAGAGGGGAAGACTGAAGCTTTCTTT.

The CDR3 DNA sequence: TGTGCCAGCAGCAAGAACCGGGACGTGCAGTACTTC. As protein: CASSKNRDVQYF. The chain has TRBV11-2 and TRBJ2-7; either TRBD1 or TRBD2 may fit D (5 bases each). Germline assignment: CDR1 SGHAT and CDR2 FQNNGV. CDR3 size: 12 residues. With 5 bases removed from V and 9 bases from J, the gap between germline ends came to 14 bases.

The chain is built from TRBV7-2 and TRBJ2-3; possible D gene TRBD2, 6 bases. This CDR3 comprises 15 residues. V gave up 4 bases and J gave up 4 bases, with 15 bases separating them. Looked up from germline, CDR1 is SGHTA and CDR2 is FQGNSA. Here the CDR3 reads CASSSLDYLPDTQYF. The DNA for the CDR3 is TGTGCCAGCAGCTCCCTGGACTACCTTCCAGATACGCAGTATTTT.